This TCR beta chain is from a study of OX40 agonist ivuxolimab in advanced cancers. The overall study: Patients were dosed with the agonistic anti-OX40 (CD134) antibody ivuxolimab.

Points from the study as a whole: Partial responders receiving 0.1-3.0 mg/kg showed among the lowest clonal expansion. Clones of CD4+ and CD8+ blood T cells grew by week 6 at doses of 0.1 to 3.0 mg/kg.

The table came from immunoSEQ multiplex PCR; TCRdb's copy has only in-frame clones and leaves some out. The sample carries over 60,000 clones, about four fifths recorded once. With regard to this clone: Antigen: not known.

People who had autoimmune disease history or systemic immunosuppression were excluded. Sample: CD4+ or CD8+ T cells sorted from blood, taken in a trial of the OX40 agonist ivuxolimab. The sequence came from an adult with an advanced solid tumor such as melanoma, head and neck, liver or kidney cancer.

The CDR3 sequence is CASSQEGTLGETQYF. DNA for the CDR3: TGCGCCAGCAGCCAAGAAGGGACACTCGGAGAGACCCAGTACTTC. The chain is built from TRBV4-1 and TRBJ2-5, with a possible D match to TRBD1 (6 bases). The CDR3 extends over 15 amino acids. V lost 0 bases and J lost 4, with 12 bases in between. Germline V lookup: CDR1 MGHRA, CDR2 YSYEKL.